This TCR beta chain was sequenced in a study of CXCR3-negative and CXCR3-positive naive CD8 T cells. About the research overall: A total of 120 million to 150 million TRB reads was generated, with about 1.5 +/- 0.3 million per library. Points from the study as a whole: With respect to TRBV-TRBJ usage, naive CXCR3-negative and CXCR3-positive cells were similar; memory differed. Naive cells positive for CXCR3 carried more hydrophobic TRB CDR3s than CXCR3-negative ones. Relative to memory CD8+ cells, whose diversity was much lower, both naive subsets had comparably high diversity.

It was by 5' RACE with UMI labels that the TRB cDNA libraries were prepared. TCRdb reprocessed the 5' RACE reads; each CDR3 protein has one entry and no DNA is given. Its clone listing holds about 84,000 distinct CDR3 sequences. Turning to this clonotype: What it recognizes is unknown.

This CDR3 has 16 amino acids. Germline V CDR1 and CDR2: SEHNR, FQNEAQ (reference sequence). The sequence came from a human donor in good health. Some clones in this sample may be carry-over from other donors' samples. J is TRBJ2-1 and V is TRBV7-9; TCRdb's D call of TRBD1 is untestable without DNA. The sequencing sample was made of naive CXCR3+ CD8+ T cells from blood. The sample's subset: CD45RO-CCR7+CD27+CD95- naive CD8+ T cells expressing CXCR3 (TNR3+). CDR3 loop: CASSLGTGGSYNEQFF.